The TCR beta chain described here comes from a study of shared clonotypes between healthy human individuals. Study summary: Each donor's CD8 memory used one plate, CD8 naive two, each CD4 subset three.

The method was immunoSEQ multiplex PCR; TCRdb's version includes in-frame clones alone and lacks a portion of them. The sample consists of about 1.1 million clones, approximately 80% of them appearing once. The V gene's germline CDR1 is LGHNA and CDR2 YNFKEQ. V was trimmed by 1 base and J by 1 base, leaving 6 bases between them. This CDR3 region has 14 residues. Study-level findings and limits: Tissues were not sampled, only blood, and their repertoires likely differ. Sequencing depth was a factor that was expected to affect clonotype sharing among donors.

Concerning this clone: As yet, its antigen is unknown.

The CD4+ fraction was divided into a CD45RA+ naive subset and a CD45RA-negative memory subset. Sequenced input: memory CD4+ T cells from PBMCs. Subset: CD45RA-negative fraction. This receptor was obtained from a man in his late teens or twenties in good health. Some clones in this sample may be carry-over from other donors' samples. The J gene is TRBJ2-3, the V gene TRBV4-2; D remains unclear. CDR3 amino acids: CASSQVHGTDTQYF. CDR3 bases: TGTGCCAGCAGCCAAGTCCATGGCACAGATACGCAGTATTTT.